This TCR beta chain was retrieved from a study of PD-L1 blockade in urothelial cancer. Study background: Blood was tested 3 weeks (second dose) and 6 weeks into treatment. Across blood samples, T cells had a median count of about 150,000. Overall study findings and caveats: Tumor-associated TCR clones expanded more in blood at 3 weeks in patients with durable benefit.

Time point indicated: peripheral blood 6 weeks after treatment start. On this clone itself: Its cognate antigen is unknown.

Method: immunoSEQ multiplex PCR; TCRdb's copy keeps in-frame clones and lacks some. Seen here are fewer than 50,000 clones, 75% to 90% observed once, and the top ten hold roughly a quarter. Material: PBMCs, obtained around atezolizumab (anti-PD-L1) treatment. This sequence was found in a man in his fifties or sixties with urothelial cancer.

The CDR3 region is CASSAQDRNSPLHF. In DNA form, the CDR3 reads TGTGCCAGCAGCGCCCAGGACAGAAATTCACCCCTCCACTTT. This sequence joins TRBV11-1 and TRBJ1-6, with D perhaps TRBD1 (6 bases). CDR3 length: 14 amino acids. Germline CDR1 reads SGHAT; CDR2 reads FQDESV (reference sequence). V was shortened by 5 bases and J by 7 bases, with 12 bases between the two germline ends.